This T cell receptor (beta chain) was sequenced for a study of T cells in Graves' hyperthyroidism and ophthalmopathy. Hyperthyroidism patients were newly diagnosed, had disease duration under 2 months, and were aged 18 to 65 years. Criteria for exclusion of patients were uncontrolled infection, other autoimmune disease, pregnancy or lactation. The authors took PBMCs from roughly 10 ml fresh peripheral blood. What was amplified from RNA transcripts were TCR beta CDR3 regions. TCR CDR3 regions were first amplified by RT-PCR with HTBI primers. TCRdb independently ran MiXCR on the multiplex PCR reads; one entry per CDR3 protein. The sample shows roughly 800,000 distinct CDR3 sequences, 38% of them seen only once. CDR3 length: 16 amino acids. Germline CDR1 SGDLS, CDR2 YYNGEE. The V gene end was trimmed by 6 bases and the J gene end by 5 bases; junction bases not matched to a gene: 8. This clonotype turned up a few times.

This sequence was found in a man in his late teens or twenties with Graves' hyperthyroidism. Sequencing was done on a sample of blood. The chain has TRBV9 and TRBJ2-5; TRBD2 aligns across 15 bases. CDR3 DNA sequence: TGTGCCAGCAACGGTGGACTAGCGGGGGGGCAGGAGACCCAGTACTTC. Translated, it gives CASNGGLAGGQETQYF.